This TCR beta chain came from a study of a mutant IDH1 vaccine in newly diagnosed glioma. Across the study: Prior therapy was radiotherapy, temozolomide, or both; most received both. Broader study findings: Shifts in the top peripheral T cell clonotypes seemed unrelated to pseudoprogression. Among all patients, vaccine-induced immune responses occurred in 90% to 95%.

The CDR3 is made up of 15 amino acids. Germline V gives CDR1 MDHEN, CDR2 SYDVKM. The V end lost 0 bases, the J end lost 6 bases, and 11 bases lay between the germline ends. Generated by immunoSEQ multiplex PCR, the TCRdb table keeps only in-frame clones and is missing some. The profile shows just under 95,000 clones, around 77% of them singletons. Time point denoted: baseline, week 1 (first vaccination visit). The treatment is: pre-vaccination baseline after standard-of-care therapy. The donors had new WHO grade 3 or 4 astrocytomas; these were IDH1-mutant and ATRX-lost. A single count supports this clone. Its specificity is not known.

The TCR originated in a man aged 40-49 years with glioma. The rearrangement links TRBV28 to TRBJ1-4; D may be TRBD1 (5 bases). The source was PBMCs, collected from a glioma patient treated with radiotherapy, temozolomide or both. For the CDR3, the DNA is TGTGCCAGCAGTTTATGGGGGGTTGGGGATGAAAAACTGTTTTTT. Protein product: CASSLWGVGDEKLFF. Using reference TRBV28 and TRBJ1-4 for the parts outside the CDR3, the full variable domain is DVKVTQSSRYLVKRTGEKVFLECVQDMDHENMFWYRQDPGLGLRLIYFSYDVKMKEKGDIPEGYSVSREKKERFSLILESASTNQTSMYLCASSLWGVGDEKLFFGSGTQLSVL.